This TCR beta chain appears in the sequencing data of a study of beta chain features in type 1 diabetes. Study-level results: Compared to healthy donors, patients appeared to have naive, central memory and Treg TCRB repertoires that were more alike. Lower insertion and higher deletion counts appeared at VDJ junctions in type 1 diabetes patients.

This CDR3 spans 12 amino acids. Germline V gene sequence: CDR1 MNHEY, CDR2 SMNVEV (reference sequence). Trimming cost V 7 bases and J 6 bases, with 9 bases left between them. Notes on this clone: Its specificity is unknown.

The investigators reverse transcribed all of the isolated RNA, so they sequenced expressed TCRB transcripts. Clones were sequenced by immunoSEQ multiplex PCR, and TCRdb holds only the in-frame ones, with some missing. The table shows 250,000 to 350,000 clones, with 9.5% to 12% occurring only once. The receptor was derived from a woman aged 30 to 39 in good health. V usage is TRBV27 and J usage is TRBJ2-2; D is uncertain. Material for sequencing was naive CD4+ T cells from blood. This CDR3 reads CASKTPPGELFF. The CDR3 DNA reads as TGTGCCAGCAAGACTCCTCCCGGGGAGCTGTTTTTT.